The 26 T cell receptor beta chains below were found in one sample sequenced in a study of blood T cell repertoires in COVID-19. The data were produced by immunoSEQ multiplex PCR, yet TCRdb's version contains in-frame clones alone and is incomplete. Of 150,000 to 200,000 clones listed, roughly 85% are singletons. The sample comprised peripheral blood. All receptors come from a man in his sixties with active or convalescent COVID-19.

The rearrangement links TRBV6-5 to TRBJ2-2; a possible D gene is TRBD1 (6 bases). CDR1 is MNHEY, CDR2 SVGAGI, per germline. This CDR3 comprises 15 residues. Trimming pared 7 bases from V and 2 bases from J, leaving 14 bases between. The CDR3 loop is CASNLQGRNTGELFF. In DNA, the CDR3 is TGTGCCAGCAACCTACAGGGTAGAAACACCGGGGAGCTGTTTTTT.

The CDR3 reads CASSERTSGGPGSEQFF. In DNA, the CDR3 is TGCGCCAGCAGTGAGCGGACTAGCGGGGGTCCCGGGAGTGAGCAGTTCTTC. The chain recombines TRBV10-1 with TRBJ2-1, with 13 positions matching TRBD2. Trimming at V came to 2 bases and at J to 9 bases, leaving 10 bases not matched to a gene. The CDR3 is made up of 17 amino acids. In germline, CDR1 is WNHNN, CDR2 SYGVQD (reference sequence).

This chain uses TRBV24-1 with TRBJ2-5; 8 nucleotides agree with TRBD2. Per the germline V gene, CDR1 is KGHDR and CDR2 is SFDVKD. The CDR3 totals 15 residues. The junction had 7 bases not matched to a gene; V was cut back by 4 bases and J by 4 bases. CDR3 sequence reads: CATSEAAGGGETQYF. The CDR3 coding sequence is TGTGCCACCAGTGAGGCTGCGGGGGGCGGAGAGACCCAGTACTTC.

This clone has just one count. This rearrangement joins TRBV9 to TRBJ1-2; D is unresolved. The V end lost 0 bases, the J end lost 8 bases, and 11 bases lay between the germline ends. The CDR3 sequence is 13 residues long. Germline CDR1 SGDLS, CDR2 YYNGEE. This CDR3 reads CASSVAAGGGYTF. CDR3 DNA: TGTGCCAGCAGCGTAGCGGCAGGAGGCGGCTACACCTTC. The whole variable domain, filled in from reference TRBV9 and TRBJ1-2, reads DSGVTQTPKHLITATGQRVTLRCSPRSGDLSVYWYQQSLDQGLQFLIQYYNGEERAKGNILERFSAQQFPDLHSELNLSSLELGDSALYFCASSVAAGGGYTFGSGTRLTVV.

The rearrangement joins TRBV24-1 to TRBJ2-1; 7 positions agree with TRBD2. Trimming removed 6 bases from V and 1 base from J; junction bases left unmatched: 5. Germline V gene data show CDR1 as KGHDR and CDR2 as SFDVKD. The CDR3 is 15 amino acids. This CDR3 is CATSSRLASYNEQFF. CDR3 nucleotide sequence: TGTGCCACCAGTTCGAGACTAGCATCCTACAATGAGCAGTTCTTC.

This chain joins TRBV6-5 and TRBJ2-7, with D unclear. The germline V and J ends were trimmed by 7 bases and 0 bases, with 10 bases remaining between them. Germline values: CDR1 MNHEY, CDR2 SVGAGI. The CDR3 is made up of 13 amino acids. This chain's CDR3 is CASIPGSSYEQYF. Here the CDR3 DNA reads TGTGCCAGCATACCGGGTAGCTCCTACGAGCAGTACTTC.

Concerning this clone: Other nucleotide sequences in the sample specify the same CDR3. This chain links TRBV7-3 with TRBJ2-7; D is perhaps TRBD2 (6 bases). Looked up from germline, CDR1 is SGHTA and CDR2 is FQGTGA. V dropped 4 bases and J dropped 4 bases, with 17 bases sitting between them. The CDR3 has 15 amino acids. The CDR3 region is CASSSRGFEQYEQYF. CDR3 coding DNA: TGTGCCAGCAGCTCCCGGGGGTTCGAACAATACGAGCAGTACTTC.

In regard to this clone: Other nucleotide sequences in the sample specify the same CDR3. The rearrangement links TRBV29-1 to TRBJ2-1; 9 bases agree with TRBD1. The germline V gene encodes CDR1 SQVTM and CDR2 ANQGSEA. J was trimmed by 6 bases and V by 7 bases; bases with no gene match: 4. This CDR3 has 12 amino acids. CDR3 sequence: CSGDRGGNEQFF. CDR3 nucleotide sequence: TGCAGCGGAGACAGGGGGGGCAATGAGCAGTTCTTC.

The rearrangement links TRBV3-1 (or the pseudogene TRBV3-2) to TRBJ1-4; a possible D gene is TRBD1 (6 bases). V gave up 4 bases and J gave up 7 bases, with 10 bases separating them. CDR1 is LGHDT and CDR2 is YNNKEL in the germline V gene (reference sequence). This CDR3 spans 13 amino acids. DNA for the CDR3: TGTGCCAGCAGCCTCACAGGGCGTGAAAAACTGTTTTTT. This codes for CASSLTGREKLFF.

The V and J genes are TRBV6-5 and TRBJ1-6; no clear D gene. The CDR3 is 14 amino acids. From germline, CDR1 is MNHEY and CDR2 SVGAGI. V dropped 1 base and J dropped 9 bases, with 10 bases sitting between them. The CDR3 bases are TGTGCCAGCAGTTACTTGGCTCCGGGTTCACCCCTCCACTTT. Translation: CASSYLAPGSPLHF.

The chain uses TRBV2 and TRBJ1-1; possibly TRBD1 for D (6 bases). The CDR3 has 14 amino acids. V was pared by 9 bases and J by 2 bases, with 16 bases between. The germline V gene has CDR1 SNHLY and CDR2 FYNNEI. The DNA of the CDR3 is TGTGCCAGTTCTTACAGGGATATAAACACTGAAGCTTTCTTT. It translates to CASSYRDINTEAFF.

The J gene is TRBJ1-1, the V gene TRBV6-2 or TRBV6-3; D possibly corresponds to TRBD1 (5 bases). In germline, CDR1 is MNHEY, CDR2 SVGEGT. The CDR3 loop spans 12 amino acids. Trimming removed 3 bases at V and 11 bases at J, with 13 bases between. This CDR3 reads CASSYGWGVAFF. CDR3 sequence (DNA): TGTGCCAGCAGTTATGGGTGGGGGGTTGCTTTCTTT.

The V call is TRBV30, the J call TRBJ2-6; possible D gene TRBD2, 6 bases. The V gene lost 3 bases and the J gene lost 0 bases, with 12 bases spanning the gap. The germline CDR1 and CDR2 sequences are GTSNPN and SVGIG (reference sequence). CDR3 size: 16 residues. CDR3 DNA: TGTGCCTGGAGGGAGGGTTTACCCTCTGGGGCCAACGTCCTGACTTTC. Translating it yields CAWREGLPSGANVLTF.

In nucleotides, the CDR3 is TGTGCCAGCTCACCGCCGGGGGGGCCGGCCAATGAGCAGTTCTTC. Protein sequence: CASSPPGGPANEQFF. V gene TRBV18 combines with J gene TRBJ2-1, with 8 bases matching TRBD2. Germline loops: CDR1 KGHSH, CDR2 LQKENI. This CDR3 is built from 15 residues. Trimming took 3 bases from V and 6 from J; bases not matched to a gene: 7.

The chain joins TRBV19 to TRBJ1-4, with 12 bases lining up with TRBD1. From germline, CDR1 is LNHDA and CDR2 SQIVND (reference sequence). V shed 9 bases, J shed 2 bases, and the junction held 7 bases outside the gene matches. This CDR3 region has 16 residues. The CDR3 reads CASRDRGRGTNEKLFF. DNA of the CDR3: TGTGCCAGCCGGGACAGGGGGCGTGGGACTAATGAAAAACTGTTTTTT.

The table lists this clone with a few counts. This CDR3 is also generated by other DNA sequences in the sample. CDR3 nucleotides: TGCAGTGCTAGTTCAGGGCATGAAGCTTTCTTT. Translating it yields CSASSGHEAFF. J is TRBJ1-1 and V is TRBV20-1; TRBD1 is a possible D gene (5 bases). CDR3 size: 11 residues. Germline V gene lookup returns CDR1 DFQATT and CDR2 SNEGSKA (reference sequence). V shed 3 bases and J shed 7 bases, with 9 bases lying between them.

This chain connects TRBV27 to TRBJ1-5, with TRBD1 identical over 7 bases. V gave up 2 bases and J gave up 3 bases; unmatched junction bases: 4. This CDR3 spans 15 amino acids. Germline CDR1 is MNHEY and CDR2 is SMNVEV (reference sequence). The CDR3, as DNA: TGTGCCAGCAGTTTAGGGACAGAGAACAATCAGCCCCAGCATTTT. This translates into CASSLGTENNQPQHF.

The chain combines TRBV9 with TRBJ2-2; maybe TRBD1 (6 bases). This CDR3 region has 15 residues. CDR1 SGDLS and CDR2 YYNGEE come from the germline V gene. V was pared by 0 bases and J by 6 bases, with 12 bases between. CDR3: CASSVEGVLPGELFF. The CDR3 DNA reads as TGTGCCAGCAGCGTAGAGGGGGTCCTACCCGGGGAGCTGTTTTTT.

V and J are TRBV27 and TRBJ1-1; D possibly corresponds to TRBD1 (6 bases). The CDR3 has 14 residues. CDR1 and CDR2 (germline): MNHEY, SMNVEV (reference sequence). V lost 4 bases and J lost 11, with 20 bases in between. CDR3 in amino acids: CASSSRNLQGEAFF. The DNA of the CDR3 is TGTGCCAGCAGTTCGAGAAACCTACAGGGTGAGGCTTTCTTT.

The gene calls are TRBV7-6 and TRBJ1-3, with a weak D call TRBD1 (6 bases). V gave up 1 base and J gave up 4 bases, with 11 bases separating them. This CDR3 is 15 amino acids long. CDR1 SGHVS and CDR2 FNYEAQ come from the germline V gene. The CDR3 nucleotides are TGTGCCAGCAGCTTAGATACCACAGGGGGAAACACCATATATTTT. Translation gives CASSLDTTGGNTIYF.

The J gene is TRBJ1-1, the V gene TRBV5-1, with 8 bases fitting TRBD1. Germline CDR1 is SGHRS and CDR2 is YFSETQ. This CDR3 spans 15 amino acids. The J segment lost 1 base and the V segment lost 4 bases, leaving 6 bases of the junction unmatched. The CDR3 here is CASSDPGQANTEAFF. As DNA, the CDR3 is TGCGCCAGCAGCGATCCGGGACAGGCGAACACTGAAGCTTTCTTT.

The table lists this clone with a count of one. CDR3 coding DNA: TGTGCCAGCAGCTTTGGTTCGGGACAGCCCCACTTT. Protein product: CASSFGSGQPHF. The chain is built from TRBV7-9 and TRBJ1-6; 7 nucleotides line up with TRBD1. The CDR3 runs to 12 residues. V was pared by 3 bases and J by 18 bases, with 8 bases of the junction left unmatched. CDR1 is SEHNR, CDR2 FQNEAQ, per germline (reference sequence). The whole variable domain, filled in from reference TRBV7-9 and TRBJ1-6, reads DTGVSQNPRHKITKRGQNVTFRCDPISEHNRLYWYRQTLGQGPEFLTYFQNEAQLEKSRLLSDRFSAERPKGSFSTLEIQRTEQGDSAMYLCASSFGSGQPHFGNGTRLTVT.

The CDR3 DNA reads as TGTGCCAGTAGTGACAGGGAGTTGAGTGGCTACACCTTC. It specifies CASSDRELSGYTF. This chain links TRBV19 with TRBJ1-2, with 7 bases fitting TRBD1. Germline CDR1 and CDR2: LNHDA and SQIVND (reference sequence). The CDR3 runs to 13 residues. The trim removed 5 bases at V and 7 bases at J, leaving 7 bases unmatched.

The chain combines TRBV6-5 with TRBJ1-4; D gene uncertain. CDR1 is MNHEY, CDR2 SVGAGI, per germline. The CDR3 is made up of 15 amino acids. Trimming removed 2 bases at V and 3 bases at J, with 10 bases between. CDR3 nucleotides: TGTGCCAGCAGTTACAGCGGGGTGTCTAATGAAAAACTGTTTTTT. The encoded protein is CASSYSGVSNEKLFF.

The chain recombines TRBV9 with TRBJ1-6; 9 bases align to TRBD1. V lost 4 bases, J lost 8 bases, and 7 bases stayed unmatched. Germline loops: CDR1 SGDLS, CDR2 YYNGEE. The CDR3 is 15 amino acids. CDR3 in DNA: TGTGCCAGCAGCCCCGTGGGACAGGGTGATTCACCCCTCCACTTT. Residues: CASSPVGQGDSPLHF.

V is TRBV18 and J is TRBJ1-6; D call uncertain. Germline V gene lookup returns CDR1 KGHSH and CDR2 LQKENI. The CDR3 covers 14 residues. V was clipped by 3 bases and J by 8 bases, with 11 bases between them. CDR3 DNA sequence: TGTGCCAGCTCACCTACGTGGCTCGATTCACCCCTCCACTTT. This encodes CASSPTWLDSPLHF. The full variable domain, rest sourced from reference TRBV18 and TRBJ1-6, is NAGVMQNPRHLVRRRGQEARLRCSPMKGHSHVYWYRQLPEEGLKFMVYLQKENIIDESGMPKERFSAEFPKEGPSILRIQQVVRGDSAAYFCASSPTWLDSPLHFGNGTRLTVT.